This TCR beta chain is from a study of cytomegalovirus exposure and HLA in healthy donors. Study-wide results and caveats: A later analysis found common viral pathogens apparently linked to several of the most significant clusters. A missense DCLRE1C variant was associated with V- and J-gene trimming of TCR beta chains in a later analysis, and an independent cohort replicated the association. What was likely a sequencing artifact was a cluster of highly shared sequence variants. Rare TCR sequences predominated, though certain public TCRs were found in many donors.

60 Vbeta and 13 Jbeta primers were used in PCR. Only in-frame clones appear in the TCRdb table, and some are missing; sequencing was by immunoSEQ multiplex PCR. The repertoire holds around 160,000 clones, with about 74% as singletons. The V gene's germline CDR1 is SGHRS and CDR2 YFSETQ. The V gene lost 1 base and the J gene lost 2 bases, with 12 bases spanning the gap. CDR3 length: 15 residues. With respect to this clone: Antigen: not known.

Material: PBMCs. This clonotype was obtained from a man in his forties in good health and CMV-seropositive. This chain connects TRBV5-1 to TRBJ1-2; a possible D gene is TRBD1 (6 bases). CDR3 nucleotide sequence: TGCGCCAGCAGCTTGTGGGACACGGAAAACTATGGCTACACCTTC. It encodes CASSLWDTENYGYTF.